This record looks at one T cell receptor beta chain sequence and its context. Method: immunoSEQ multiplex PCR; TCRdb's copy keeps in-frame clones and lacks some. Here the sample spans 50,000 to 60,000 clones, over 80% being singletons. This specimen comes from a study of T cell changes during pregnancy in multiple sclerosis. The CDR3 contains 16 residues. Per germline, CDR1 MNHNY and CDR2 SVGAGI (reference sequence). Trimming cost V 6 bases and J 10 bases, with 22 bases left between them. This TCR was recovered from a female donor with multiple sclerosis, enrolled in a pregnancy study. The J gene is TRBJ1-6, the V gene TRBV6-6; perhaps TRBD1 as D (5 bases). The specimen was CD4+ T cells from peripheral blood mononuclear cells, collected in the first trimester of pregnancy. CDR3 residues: CASSRSAQGSGSPLHF. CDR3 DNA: TGTGCCAGCAGCCGTTCCGCTCAGGGTTCAGGATCACCCCTCCACTTT.